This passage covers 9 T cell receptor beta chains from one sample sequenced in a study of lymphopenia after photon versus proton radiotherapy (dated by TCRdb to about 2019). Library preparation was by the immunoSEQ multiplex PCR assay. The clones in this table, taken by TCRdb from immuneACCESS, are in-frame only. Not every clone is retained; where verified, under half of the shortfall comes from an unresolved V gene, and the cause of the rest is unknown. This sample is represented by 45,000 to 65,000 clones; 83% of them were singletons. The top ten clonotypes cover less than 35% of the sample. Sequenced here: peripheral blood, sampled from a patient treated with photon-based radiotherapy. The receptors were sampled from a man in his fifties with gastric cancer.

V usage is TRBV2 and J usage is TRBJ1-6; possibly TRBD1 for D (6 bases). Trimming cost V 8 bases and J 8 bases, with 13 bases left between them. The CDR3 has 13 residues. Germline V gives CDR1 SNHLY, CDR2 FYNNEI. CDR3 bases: TGTGCCAGCCAAAGGACAGTGGATTCACCCCTCCACTTT. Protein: CASQRTVDSPLHF.

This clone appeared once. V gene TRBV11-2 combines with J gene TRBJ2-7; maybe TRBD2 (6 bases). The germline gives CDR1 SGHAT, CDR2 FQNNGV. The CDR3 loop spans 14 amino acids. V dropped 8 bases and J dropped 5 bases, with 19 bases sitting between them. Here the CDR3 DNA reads TGTGCCAGCCTGAAGGGCGGGGCGATAAACGAGCAGTACTTC. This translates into CASLKGGAINEQYF.

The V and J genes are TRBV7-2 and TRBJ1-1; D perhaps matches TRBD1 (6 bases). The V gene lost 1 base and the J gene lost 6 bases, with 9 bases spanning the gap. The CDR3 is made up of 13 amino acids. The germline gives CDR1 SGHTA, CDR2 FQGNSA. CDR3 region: CASSLGTVSEAFF. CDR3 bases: TGTGCCAGCAGCTTAGGGACAGTCTCTGAAGCTTTCTTT.

CDR3 residues: CASSLATDSNQPQHF. The CDR3 DNA follows: TGTGCCAGCAGCTTAGCGACGGATAGCAATCAGCCCCAGCATTTT. The gene calls are TRBV7-9 and TRBJ1-5, with D unclear. Germline V CDR1 and CDR2: SEHNR, FQNEAQ (reference sequence). V gave up 0 bases and J gave up 0 bases, with 6 bases separating them. This CDR3 region has 15 residues.

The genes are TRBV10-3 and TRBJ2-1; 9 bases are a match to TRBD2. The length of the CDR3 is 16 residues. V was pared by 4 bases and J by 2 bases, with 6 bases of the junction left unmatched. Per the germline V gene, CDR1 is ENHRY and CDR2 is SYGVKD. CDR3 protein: CAISGGSGRPYNEQFF. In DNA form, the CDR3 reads TGTGCCATCAGTGGGGGTAGCGGGAGACCCTACAATGAGCAGTTCTTC.

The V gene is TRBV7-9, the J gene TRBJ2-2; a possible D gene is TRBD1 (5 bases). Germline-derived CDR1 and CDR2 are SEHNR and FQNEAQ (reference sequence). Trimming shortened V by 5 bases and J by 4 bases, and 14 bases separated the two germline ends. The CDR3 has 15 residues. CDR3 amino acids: CASSPARQSTGELFF. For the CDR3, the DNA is TGTGCCAGCAGCCCCGCGAGACAGAGCACCGGGGAGCTGTTTTTT.

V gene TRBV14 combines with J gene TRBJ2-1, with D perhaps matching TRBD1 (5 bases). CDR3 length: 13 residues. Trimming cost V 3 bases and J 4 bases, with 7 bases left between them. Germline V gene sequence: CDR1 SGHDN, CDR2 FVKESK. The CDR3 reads CASSQGRYNEQFF. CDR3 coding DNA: TGTGCCAGCAGCCAGGGGCGGTACAATGAGCAGTTCTTC.

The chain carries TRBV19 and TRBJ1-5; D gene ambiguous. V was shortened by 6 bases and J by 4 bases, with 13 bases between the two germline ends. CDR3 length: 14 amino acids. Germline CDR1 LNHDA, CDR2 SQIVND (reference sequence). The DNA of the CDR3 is TGTGCCAGTAGGCCCCTAGGGCTAAATCAGCCCCAGCATTTT. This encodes CASRPLGLNQPQHF.

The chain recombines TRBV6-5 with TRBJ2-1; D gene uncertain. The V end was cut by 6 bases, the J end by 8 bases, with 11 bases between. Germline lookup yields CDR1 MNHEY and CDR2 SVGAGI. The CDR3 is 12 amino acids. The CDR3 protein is CASSNTLDEQFF. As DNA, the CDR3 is TGTGCCAGCAGCAATACTCTAGATGAGCAGTTCTTC.